The 3 T cell receptor beta chains given below trace back to one sample, sequenced in a study of radiation and T cells in renal cell carcinoma (TCRdb year 2020). Taken with the paper, the label for time point translates to: baseline pretreatment blood. The treatment or condition label, read with the paper, signifies: 15 Gy SBRT to primary tumor, nephrectomy 4 weeks later. Libraries were constructed by the immunoSEQ multiplex PCR assay. TCRdb limited this immuneACCESS table to in-frame rearrangements with V and J called. A share of clones is missing; checked studies link under half to unresolved V genes, and the rest is unexplained. In all, the sample holds some 50,000 clones, and approximately 80% of those were seen once. Roughly 30% of the sample is taken by the ten largest. The material was blood, obtained from a patient whose treatment included radiotherapy and nephrectomy. Receptors originate from a woman in her 70s with renal cell carcinoma.

The chain joins TRBV19 to TRBJ2-1; 8 bases are a match to TRBD2. The CDR3 has 14 residues. Germline trimming cut 4 bases from V and 4 bases from J; bases unmatched to any gene: 3. Germline CDR1 is LNHDA and CDR2 is SQIVND (reference sequence). The CDR3 reads CASSKVAGYNEQFF. As DNA, the CDR3 is TGTGCCAGTAGTAAGGTAGCGGGGTACAATGAGCAGTTCTTC.

The rearrangement joins TRBV7-2 to TRBJ2-7; no clear D gene. Per the germline V gene, CDR1 is SGHTA and CDR2 is FQGNSA. V was trimmed by 8 bases and J by 3 bases, leaving 11 bases between them. The CDR3 covers 12 residues. This CDR3 is CASGAGYYEQYF. For the CDR3, the DNA is TGTGCCAGCGGCGCAGGTTACTACGAGCAGTACTTC.

The chain is built from TRBV9 and TRBJ2-1, with a weak D call TRBD2 (6 bases). V was cut by 3 bases and J by 0 bases, with 10 bases left in between. The CDR3 loop spans 15 amino acids. Germline V gives CDR1 SGDLS, CDR2 YYNGEE. The CDR3 spells CASSELSGSYNEQFF. The DNA of the CDR3 is TGTGCCAGCAGCGAACTTAGCGGCTCCTACAATGAGCAGTTCTTC.